One and the same sample provided the 25 T cell receptor beta chains below, sequenced in a study of blood T cell repertoires in COVID-19. TCRdb's table, derived via immunoSEQ multiplex PCR, lists solely in-frame clones and lacks some. This sample has 150,000 or so clones, with 85% to 90% found just once. The sequenced sample consisted of peripheral blood. Receptors originate from a man older than 75 with acute or convalescent COVID-19.

This chain links TRBV5-1 with TRBJ1-1; D not resolved. Per the germline V gene, CDR1 is SGHRS and CDR2 is YFSETQ. CDR3 length: 15 residues. The V gene lost 0 bases and the J gene lost 1 base, with 10 bases spanning the gap. This CDR3 reads CASSLAVQPNTEAFF. The CDR3 bases are TGCGCCAGCAGCTTGGCCGTACAGCCGAACACTGAAGCTTTCTTT.

V gene TRBV27 combines with J gene TRBJ1-6; 8 bases are a match to TRBD1. This CDR3 is 15 amino acids long. Germline CDR1 MNHEY, CDR2 SMNVEV (reference sequence). V shed 2 bases, J shed 4 bases, and the junction held 1 base outside the gene matches. CDR3 sequence (DNA): TGTGCCAGCAGTTTACAGGGGGCATATAATTCACCCCTCCACTTT. Translation: CASSLQGAYNSPLHF.

This clone occurred once. V gene TRBV5-1 combines with J gene TRBJ1-4; maybe TRBD1 (5 bases). The V gene lost 0 bases and the J gene lost 8 bases, with 14 bases spanning the gap. Germline CDR1 SGHRS, CDR2 YFSETQ. The CDR3 contains 15 residues. DNA of the CDR3: TGCGCCAGCAGCTTGGGACAGTGGGATAGGGAAAAACTGTTTTTT. This translates into CASSLGQWDREKLFF. The entire variable domain, with the rest obtained from reference TRBV5-1 and TRBJ1-4, is as follows: KAGVTQTPRYLIKTRGQQVTLSCSPISGHRSVSWYQQTPGQGLQFLFEYFSETQRNKGNFPGRFSGRQFSNSRSEMNVSTLELGDSALYLCASSLGQWDREKLFFGSGTQLSVL.

This chain links TRBV5-5 with TRBJ2-2; 8 positions agree with TRBD1. Per germline, CDR1 SGHKS and CDR2 YYEKEE (reference sequence). The J segment lost 4 bases and the V segment lost 4 bases, leaving 6 bases of the junction unmatched. This CDR3 is 15 amino acids long. DNA of the CDR3: TGTGCCAGCAGCCTCGACAGGGGACGCACCGGGGAGCTGTTTTTT. As protein: CASSLDRGRTGELFF.

The rearrangement links TRBV5-1 to TRBJ1-4, with unresolved D. This CDR3 is 13 amino acids long. The V gene's germline CDR1 is SGHRS and CDR2 YFSETQ. V shed 5 bases and J shed 5 bases, with 10 bases lying between them. This CDR3 is CASSRGKNEKLFF. For the CDR3, the DNA is TGCGCCAGCAGTCGCGGAAAGAATGAAAAACTGTTTTTT.

The J gene is TRBJ1-2, the V gene TRBV5-1; tentatively, D is TRBD1 (6 bases). Germline assignment: CDR1 SGHRS and CDR2 YFSETQ. Trimming removed 6 bases from V and 4 bases from J, with 19 bases in between. The CDR3 sequence is 15 residues long. The CDR3 DNA reads TGCGCCAGCAAGACGGCGGACAGTGGCTCCTATGGCTACACCTTC. Amino acid sequence: CASKTADSGSYGYTF.

The chain employs TRBV6-5 and TRBJ1-6; D uncertain. Trimming left V 7 bases short and J 9 bases short, with 16 bases between. Looked up from germline, CDR1 is MNHEY and CDR2 is SVGAGI. There are 14 residues in the CDR3. CDR3 region: CASIAGVGGSPLHF. CDR3 nucleotide sequence: TGTGCCAGCATCGCCGGGGTGGGAGGTTCACCCCTCCACTTT.

The V and J genes are TRBV19 and TRBJ1-2, with D perhaps TRBD1 (5 bases). The germline V and J ends were trimmed by 7 bases and 3 bases, with 18 bases remaining between them. The CDR3 is 15 residues long. From germline, CDR1 is LNHDA and CDR2 SQIVND (reference sequence). CDR3 protein: CASTDLGGVDYGYTF. The CDR3 DNA is TGTGCCAGTACCGACCTCGGGGGTGTTGACTATGGCTACACCTTC. The full variable domain, rest sourced from reference TRBV19 and TRBJ1-2, is DGGITQSPKYLFRKEGQNVTLSCEQNLNHDAMYWYRQDPGQGLRLIYYSQIVNDFQKGDIAEGYSVSREKKESFPLTVTSAQKNPTAFYLCASTDLGGVDYGYTFGSGTRLTVV.

The sample holds one count of this clone. The CDR3 coding sequence is TGCAGCGTTCAGTTCGGGTCGAGCGGAACGGGTCCGGGGCAGTATTTT. Residues: CSVQFGSSGTGPGQYF. The gene calls are TRBV29-1 and TRBJ2-3; D might be TRBD2 (5 bases). CDR3 length equals 16 residues. Trimming cost V 5 bases and J 11 bases, with 29 bases left between them. Germline V gene sequence: CDR1 SQVTM, CDR2 ANQGSEA.

This sequence joins TRBV6-5 and TRBJ1-1; possibly TRBD1 for D (6 bases). CDR1 MNHEY and CDR2 SVGAGI come from the germline V gene. This CDR3 contains 15 residues. The V and J ends lost 0 bases and 5 bases respectively, with 13 bases between them. The CDR3 DNA is TGTGCCAGCAGTTACTCGATTGGGGGCCGAACTGAAGCTTTCTTT. Its translation is CASSYSIGGRTEAFF.

The V gene is TRBV28, the J gene TRBJ1-4; TRBD1 matches at 7 bases. With V trimmed by 4 bases and J by 8 bases, 4 bases remained unmatched. Germline CDR1 MDHEN, CDR2 SYDVKM. This CDR3 region has 13 residues. CDR3 DNA: TGTGCCAGCAGTTGGACAGGAAACGAAAAACTGTTTTTT. Translating gives CASSWTGNEKLFF.

The gene calls are TRBV5-1 and TRBJ2-1; TRBD2 matches 15 bases. The CDR3 totals 15 residues. Germline lookup yields CDR1 SGHRS and CDR2 YFSETQ. The J segment lost 6 bases and the V segment lost 7 bases, leaving 5 bases of the junction unmatched. In DNA form, the CDR3 reads TGCGCCAGCGGGGGACTAGCGGGAGGAGCCAATGAGCAGTTCTTC. This sequence encodes CASGGLAGGANEQFF.

This clone was recorded many times. The chain is built from TRBV4-1 and TRBJ1-5; 8 bases line up with TRBD1. Germline CDR1 MGHRA, CDR2 YSYEKL. The length of the CDR3 is 17 residues. The junction had 8 bases not matched to a gene; V was cut back by 0 bases and J by 4 bases. The CDR3 sequence: CASSQDPLGQENQPQHF. For the CDR3, the DNA is TGCGCCAGCAGCCAAGACCCATTGGGACAGGAAAATCAGCCCCAGCATTTT.

CDR3 nucleotide sequence: TGCAGTGCTAGTGGCGGGAGTATTTACAATGAGCAGTTCTTC. It encodes CSASGGSIYNEQFF. The V call is TRBV20-1, the J call TRBJ2-1, with 7 bases matching TRBD2. Looked up from germline, CDR1 is DFQATT and CDR2 is SNEGSKA (reference sequence). V was clipped by 3 bases and J by 4 bases; unmatched bases: 6. The CDR3 covers 14 residues.

The chain carries TRBV29-1 and TRBJ2-5; perhaps TRBD1 as D (5 bases). The CDR3 spans 13 residues. From germline, CDR1 is SQVTM and CDR2 ANQGSEA. Trimming removed 2 bases from V and 4 bases from J, with 11 bases in between. For the CDR3, the DNA is TGCAGCGTTGAAAAACAACAGGCAGAGACCCAGTACTTC. This encodes CSVEKQQAETQYF.

This rearrangement joins TRBV7-5 to TRBJ2-7; the table's D call of TRBD1 was not tested on the DNA. TRBV7-5 is annotated as a pseudogene. The CDR3 is 16 residues long. CDR3 sequence: CVRSYRQVHSTYEQYF. CDR3 DNA: TGTGTCAGAAGCTACAGACAGGTCCACTCGACCTACGAGCAGTACTTC.

This clone was observed once. This rearrangement joins TRBV2 to TRBJ1-5; D is undetermined. V was cut by 5 bases and J by 1 base, with 12 bases left in between. The CDR3 sequence is 15 residues long. Germline V gene data show CDR1 as SNHLY and CDR2 as FYNNEI. CDR3 loop: CASSKDLSSNQPQHF. In nucleotides, the CDR3 is TGTGCCAGCAGTAAAGACCTGAGCAGCAATCAGCCCCAGCATTTT. Full variable domain (remainder filled in from reference TRBV2 and TRBJ1-5): EPEVTQTPSHQVTQMGQEVILRCVPISNHLYFYWYRQILGQKVEFLVSFYNNEISEKSEIFDDQFSVERPDGSNFTLKIRSTKLEDSAMYFCASSKDLSSNQPQHFGDGTRLSIL.

The chain links TRBV7-2 to TRBJ1-4; D unresolved. Germline-derived CDR1 and CDR2 are SGHTA and FQGNSA. V shed 3 bases and J shed 10 bases, with 12 bases lying between them. This CDR3 comprises 13 residues. The CDR3: CASSLVREGKLFF. In DNA form, the CDR3 reads TGTGCCAGCAGCTTGGTCCGGGAGGGAAAACTGTTTTTT.

V and J are TRBV4-2 and TRBJ1-2, with D unresolved. V was pared by 4 bases and J by 2 bases, with 14 bases between. The CDR3 runs to 15 residues. Germline CDR1 LGHNA, CDR2 YNFKEQ. The CDR3 reads CASSPNLGQNYGYTF. The CDR3, as DNA: TGTGCCAGCAGCCCGAACTTGGGCCAAAACTATGGCTACACCTTC.

The chain uses TRBV10-3 and TRBJ2-2; 9 positions agree with TRBD1. J was trimmed by 6 bases and V by 5 bases; bases with no gene match: 7. Germline V gene lookup returns CDR1 ENHRY and CDR2 SYGVKD. The CDR3 has 15 amino acids. CDR3 in amino acids: CAISTGTGRAGELFF. The CDR3 DNA reads TGTGCCATCAGTACCGGGACAGGGCGAGCCGGGGAGCTGTTTTTT.

This chain joins TRBV29-1 and TRBJ2-7; 12 positions match TRBD2. Trimming cost V 2 bases and J 6 bases; bases outside gene matches: 5. This CDR3 is built from 14 residues. CDR1 and CDR2 from the germline V gene are SQVTM and ANQGSEA. The CDR3 is CSVELAGGPFEQYF. The CDR3 DNA reads TGCAGCGTTGAACTAGCGGGAGGGCCGTTCGAGCAGTACTTC.

The chain employs TRBV28 and TRBJ2-1; TRBD1 agrees at 11 bases. The length of the CDR3 is 15 residues. After removal of 4 bases from V and 7 bases from J, the junction contained 6 bases not matched to a gene. Germline V CDR1 and CDR2: MDHEN, SYDVKM. Here the CDR3 reads CASSSDRGRRNEQFF. The CDR3 nucleotides read TGTGCCAGCAGTTCGGACAGGGGGCGCAGGAATGAGCAGTTCTTC.

CDR3 amino acids: CATSDFRAGRTEAFF. As DNA, the CDR3 is TGTGCCACCAGTGATTTTCGGGCAGGGCGGACTGAAGCTTTCTTT. The chain employs TRBV24-1 and TRBJ1-1; D possibly corresponds to TRBD1 (5 bases). Germline CDR1 KGHDR, CDR2 SFDVKD. Trimming removed 1 base at V and 5 bases at J, with 13 bases between. This CDR3 has 15 amino acids.

J is TRBJ1-5 and V is TRBV19, with TRBD1 matching over 7 bases. Germline assignment: CDR1 LNHDA and CDR2 SQIVND (reference sequence). The V and J ends lost 5 bases and 5 bases, in that order; junction bases with no gene match: 6. This CDR3 is 14 amino acids long. The CDR3 spells CASSAQGSYQPQHF. The CDR3 bases are TGTGCCAGTAGTGCACAGGGGAGCTATCAGCCCCAGCATTTT.

This rearrangement joins TRBV18 to TRBJ2-7, with 7 bases identical to TRBD2. Germline V gene lookup returns CDR1 KGHSH and CDR2 LQKENI. There are 15 residues in the CDR3. Unmatched junction bases numbered 8, after V lost 0 bases and J lost 6 bases. CDR3 protein: CASSPPGLKRGEQYF. CDR3 nucleotide sequence: TGTGCCAGCTCACCACCGGGACTAAAAAGGGGCGAGCAGTACTTC. The full variable domain, its missing parts supplied by reference TRBV18 and TRBJ2-7, is NAGVMQNPRHLVRRRGQEARLRCSPMKGHSHVYWYRQLPEEGLKFMVYLQKENIIDESGMPKERFSAEFPKEGPSILRIQQVVRGDSAAYFCASSPPGLKRGEQYFGPGTRLTVT.